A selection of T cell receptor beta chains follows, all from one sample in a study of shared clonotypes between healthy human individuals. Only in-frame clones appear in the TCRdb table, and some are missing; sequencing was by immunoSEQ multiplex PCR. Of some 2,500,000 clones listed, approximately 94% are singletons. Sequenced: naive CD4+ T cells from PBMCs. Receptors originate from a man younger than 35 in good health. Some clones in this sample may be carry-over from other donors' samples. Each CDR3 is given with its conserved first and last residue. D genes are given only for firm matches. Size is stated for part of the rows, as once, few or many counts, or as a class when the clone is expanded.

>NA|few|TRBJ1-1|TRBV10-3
TGTGCCATCAGGGGGTTGGTGGGCACTGAAGCTTTCTTT
CAIRGLVGTEAFF
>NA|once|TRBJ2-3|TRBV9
TGTGCCAGTGCCCGGGCGATCACAGATACGCAGTATTTT
CASARAITDTQYF
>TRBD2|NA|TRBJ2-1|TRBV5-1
TGCGCCAGCAGCTCCCCCCGGGGTGTGAGCGGGGGCTACAATGAGCAGTTCTTC
CASSSPRGVSGGYNEQFF
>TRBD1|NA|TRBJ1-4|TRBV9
TGTGCCAGCAGTGTGGGACAGACTAATGAAAAACTGTTTTTT
CASSVGQTNEKLFF
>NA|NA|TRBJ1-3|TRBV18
TGTGCCAGCTCACCATCCCTGGCGCTTGGAAACACCATATATTTT
CASSPSLALGNTIYF
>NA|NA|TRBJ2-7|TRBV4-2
TGTGCCAGCAGCCCGGACACTGCCTCCTACGAGCAGTACTTC
CASSPDTASYEQYF
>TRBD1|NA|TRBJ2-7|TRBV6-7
TGTGCCAGCAGTACGACAGGGGGCCAATTCGAGCAGTACTTC
CASSTTGGQFEQYF
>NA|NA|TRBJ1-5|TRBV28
TGTGCCAGCGGGGTAATGGATCAGCCCCAGCATTTT
CASGVMDQPQHF
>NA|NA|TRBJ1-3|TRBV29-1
TGCAGCGTTGAAGGCAGGGATGGAAACACCATATATTTT
CSVEGRDGNTIYF
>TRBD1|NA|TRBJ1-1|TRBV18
TGTGCCAGCTCACCACCGTCGGACAGGGGGAAGTCTGAAGCTTTCTTT
CASSPPSDRGKSEAFF
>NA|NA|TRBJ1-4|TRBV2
TGTGCCAGCAGGGTCGCGCAGGGCGCAACTAATGAAAAACTGTTTTTT
CASRVAQGATNEKLFF
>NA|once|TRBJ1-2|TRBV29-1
TGCAGCGTTGTTCCCGGTCAAAGAGGCTACACCTTC
CSVVPGQRGYTF
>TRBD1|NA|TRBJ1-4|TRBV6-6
TGTGCCAGCACTTCAGGGGACAGTAATGAAAAACTGTTTTTT
CASTSGDSNEKLFF
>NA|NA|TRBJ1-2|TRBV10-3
TGTGCCATCAGGGGGCCAGATAACTATGGCTACACCTTC
CAIRGPDNYGYTF
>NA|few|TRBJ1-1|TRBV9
TGTGCCAGCAGCGTATTGGGTGAGAACACTGAAGCTTTCTTT
CASSVLGENTEAFF
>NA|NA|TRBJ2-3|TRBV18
TGTGCCAGCTCACCTGGGCATAAGGGCACAGATACGCAGTATTTT
CASSPGHKGTDTQYF
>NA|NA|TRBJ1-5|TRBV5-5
TGTGCCAGCAGCTGGGACTCGCAACAGCCCCAGCATTTT
CASSWDSQQPQHF
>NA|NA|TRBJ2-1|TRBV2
TGTGCCAGCAGTGAAACCCGGAGCTCCTACAATGAGCAGTTCTTC
CASSETRSSYNEQFF
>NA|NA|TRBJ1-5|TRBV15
TGTGCCACCAGCGCACGGGCCGGTAGCAATCAGCCCCAGCATTTT
CATSARAGSNQPQHF
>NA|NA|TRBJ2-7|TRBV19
TGTGCCAGTAGTATTGGGCTCGAGCAGTACTTC
CASSIGLEQYF
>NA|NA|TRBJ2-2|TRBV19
TGTGCCAGTAGTATGACCAGGGTAGGGTCCGGGGAGCTGTTTTTT
CASSMTRVGSGELFF
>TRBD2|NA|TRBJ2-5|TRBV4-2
TGTGCCAGCAGCCAAGATAGGACTAGCGGGAGCGAGACCCAGTACTTC
CASSQDRTSGSETQYF
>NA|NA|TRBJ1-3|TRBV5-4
TGTGCCAGCACCCGGGGCCCCCAAGACTCTGGAAACACCATATATTTT
CASTRGPQDSGNTIYF
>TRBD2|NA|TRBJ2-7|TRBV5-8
TGTGCCAGCACATCCTTGGCGGGAGAGAACTCCTACGAGCAGTACTTC
CASTSLAGENSYEQYF
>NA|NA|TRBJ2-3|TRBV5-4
TGTGCCAGCAGCGGAGGGACTCTACGACATACAGATACGCAGTATTTT
CASSGGTLRHTDTQYF
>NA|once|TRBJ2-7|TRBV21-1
TGTGCCAGCAGCGGTTCCGGGACCGCAGACTCCTACGAGCAGTACTTC
CASSGSGTADSYEQYF
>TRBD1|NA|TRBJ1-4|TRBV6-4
TGTGCCAGCAGTCCAAGACAGGGAGAAAAACTGTTTTTT
CASSPRQGEKLFF
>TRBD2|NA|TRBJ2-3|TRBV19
TGTGCCAGTAATCAGCGGGAGGGGGGCGGAGATACGCAGTATTTT
CASNQREGGGDTQYF
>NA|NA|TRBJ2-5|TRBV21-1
TGTGCCAGCAGCATCGGACTAGCGGGAAACCAAGAGACCCAGTACTTC
CASSIGLAGNQETQYF
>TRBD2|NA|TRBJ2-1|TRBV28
TGTGCCAGCAGTTTAGGGCTAGCGGGAGGGGATGAGCAGTTCTTC
CASSLGLAGGDEQFF
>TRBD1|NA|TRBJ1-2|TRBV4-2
TGTGCCAGCAGCCAAACAGGACAGGGATTTGCTGGCTACACCTTC
CASSQTGQGFAGYTF
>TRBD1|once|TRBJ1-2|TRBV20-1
TGCAGTGCCACTCAGGGGGTTGGCTACACCTTC
CSATQGVGYTF
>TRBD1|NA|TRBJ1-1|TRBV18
TGTGCCAGCTCAGCCCGGACAGGCAGGGACACTGAAGCTTTCTTT
CASSARTGRDTEAFF
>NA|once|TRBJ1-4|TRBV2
TGTGCCAGCACAAGGACAGTTAATGAAAAACTGTTTTTT
CASTRTVNEKLFF
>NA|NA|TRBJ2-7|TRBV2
TGTGCCAGCAGTAACATCTACGAGCAGTACTTC
CASSNIYEQYF
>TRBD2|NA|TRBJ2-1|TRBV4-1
TGCGCCAGCAGCCAAGATTTGACTAGCGGGTACAATGAGCAGTTCTTC
CASSQDLTSGYNEQFF
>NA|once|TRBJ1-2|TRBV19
TGTGCCAGTAGTACCGAGGTGACCGACCCTAACTATGGCTACACCTTC
CASSTEVTDPNYGYTF
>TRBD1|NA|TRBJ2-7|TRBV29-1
TGCAGCGCCTCTGTGCTCCCTTCGGACAGGGGGCGATACGAGCAGTACTTC
CSASVLPSDRGRYEQYF
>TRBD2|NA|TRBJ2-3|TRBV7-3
TGTGCCAGCAGCCGCCTCACGGGGGGAGGCACAGATACGCAGTATTTT
CASSRLTGGGTDTQYF
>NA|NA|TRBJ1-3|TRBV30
TGTGCCGAGGTCCTCATAAACACCATATATTTT
CAEVLINTIYF
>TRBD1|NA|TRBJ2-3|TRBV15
TGTGCCACCAGCAGAGAAAGCGCTACAGGGGGCACAGATACGCAGTATTTT
CATSRESATGGTDTQYF
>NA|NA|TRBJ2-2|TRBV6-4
TGTGCCACCTCGACAGGGGAGCTGTTTTTT
CATSTGELFF
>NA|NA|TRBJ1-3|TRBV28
TGTGCCAGCGGGACTGCTGGAAACACCATATATTTT
CASGTAGNTIYF
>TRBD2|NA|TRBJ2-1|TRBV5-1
TGCGCCAGCAGCTTGGTACTAGCGGGATACAATGAGCAGTTCTTC
CASSLVLAGYNEQFF
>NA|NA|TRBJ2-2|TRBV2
TGTGCCAGCAGTGAATCTTATTGGGCCGGGGAGCTGTTTTTT
CASSESYWAGELFF